Shown below are 28 T cell receptor beta chains from a single sample sequenced in a study of T cell repertoires in cytomegalovirus infection. Each CDR3 protein gets one entry after TCRdb re-called the reads with MiXCR. The data show 500,000 or so distinct CDR3 sequences, more than 15% seen once. The sample taken for sequencing was CD8+ T cells from PBMCs. The receptors were sampled from a human donor in good health (CMV status not recorded). Some clones in this sample may be carry-over from other donors' samples.

In its sample, this clonotype was seen many times. The chain is built from TRBV7-8 and TRBJ1-6; a weak D match, TRBD1 (6 bases). Germline-derived CDR1 and CDR2 are SGHVS and FQNEAQ. The CDR3 runs 14 residues. Trimming cost V 0 bases and J 8 bases, with 8 bases left between them. CDR3 residues: CASSLAQGDSPLHF. DNA for the CDR3: TGTGCCAGCAGCTTAGCACAGGGAGATTCACCCCTCCACTTT.

This clonotype was seen at least ten times. The CDR3: CASSPAGDYEQYF. The CDR3 coding sequence is TGTGCCAGCAGCCCTGCGGGGGACTACGAGCAGTACTTC. This rearrangement joins TRBV5-6 to TRBJ2-7; 7 nucleotides match TRBD2. The CDR3 is 13 amino acids. Germline CDR1 SGHDT, CDR2 YYEEEE. Trimming cost V 4 bases and J 3 bases; bases outside gene matches: 4.

Notes on this clonotype: The junction and the germline gene differ at one end; a read error may be behind it. This chain links TRBV7-8 with TRBJ1-5, with D tentatively TRBD1 (5 bases). From germline, CDR1 is SGHVS and CDR2 FQNEAQ. CDR3 length equals 15 residues. In nucleotides, the CDR3 is TGTGCCAGCAGCTTGGGGGACCGGGGTGATCAGCACCAGTACTTT. Amino acids: CASSLGDRGDQHQYF.

This chain joins TRBV20-1 and TRBJ2-3; maybe TRBD1 (6 bases). CDR1 is DFQATT, CDR2 SNEGSKA, per germline (reference sequence). V lost 5 bases and J lost 2, with 14 bases in between. This CDR3 comprises 14 residues. The CDR3 protein is CSAPSTGPTDTQYF. The DNA of the CDR3 is TGCAGTGCTCCCTCGACAGGACCCACAGATACGCAGTATTTT.

This clonotype was seen a handful of times. The chain joins TRBV12-3 or TRBV12-4 to TRBJ2-7; a weak D match, TRBD1 (6 bases). V lost 5 bases, J lost 2 bases, and 19 bases lay in between. The CDR3 spans 16 residues. CDR3 bases: TGTGCCAGCAGTCTCCCCCGGGACACCCGAGCCTACGAGCAGTACTTC. It specifies CASSLPRDTRAYEQYF.

V gene TRBV29-1 combines with J gene TRBJ2-3; 7 bases match TRBD1. V shed 6 bases and J 6 bases; nucleotides not matched to a gene: 12. CDR3 size: 14 residues. Germline assignment: CDR1 SQVTM and CDR2 ANQGSEA. The CDR3 loop reads CSVDPTGAADTQYF. CDR3 DNA: TGCAGCGTGGACCCTACAGGGGCCGCCGATACGCAGTATTTT.

The J gene is TRBJ2-1, the V gene TRBV4-1, with D maybe TRBD2 (5 bases). The CDR3 sequence is 13 residues long. Germline CDR1 MGHRA, CDR2 YSYEKL. V was clipped by 8 bases and J by 8 bases, with 16 bases between them. The CDR3 loop reads CASGLRLAYEQFF. CDR3 nucleotides: TGCGCCAGCGGTTTGCGGCTAGCCTATGAGCAGTTCTTC.

This clonotype was seen only a few times. The V and J genes are TRBV4-1 and TRBJ2-2; tentatively, D is TRBD1 (6 bases). This CDR3 is built from 16 residues. V lost 4 bases to trimming and J lost 5 bases, with 17 bases between them. Germline V gives CDR1 MGHRA, CDR2 YSYEKL. The CDR3 loop reads CASSLEDRLGTGELFF. The DNA for the CDR3 is TGCGCCAGCAGCCTTGAAGACAGGCTGGGAACCGGGGAGCTGTTTTTT.

This chain joins TRBV19 and TRBJ1-4; D unclear. This CDR3 contains 15 residues. The V end lost 5 bases, the J end lost 6 bases, and 16 bases lay between the germline ends. Germline values: CDR1 LNHDA, CDR2 SQIVND (reference sequence). DNA for the CDR3: TGTGCCAGTAGTTATAGAGGACTCCAGGATGAAAAACTGTTTTTT. It is translated as CASSYRGLQDEKLFF. The entire variable domain, with the rest obtained from reference TRBV19 and TRBJ1-4, is as follows: DGGITQSPKYLFRKEGQNVTLSCEQNLNHDAMYWYRQDPGQGLRLIYYSQIVNDFQKGDIAEGYSVSREKKESFPLTVTSAQKNPTAFYLCASSYRGLQDEKLFFGSGTQLSVL.

At least ten counts were recorded for this clonotype. The chain uses TRBV10-3 and TRBJ2-7, with unresolved D. V lost 4 bases, J lost 2 bases, and 9 bases lay in between. Per the germline V gene, CDR1 is ENHRY and CDR2 is SYGVKD. This CDR3 spans 13 amino acids. The CDR3 DNA follows: TGTGCCATCAGTGGGCCGCATACCTACGAGCAGTACTTC. It codes for CAISGPHTYEQYF.

The gene calls are TRBV20-1 and TRBJ2-3, with D perhaps matching TRBD2 (6 bases). This CDR3 has 11 amino acids. V lost 8 bases, J lost 5 bases, and 11 bases lay in between. Germline assignment: CDR1 DFQATT and CDR2 SNEGSKA (reference sequence). The CDR3 DNA sequence: TGCAGTATAGCGGCGGGAGATACGCAGTATTTT. Its translation is CSIAAGDTQYF.

This clonotype has more than one count but fewer than ten. The chain has TRBV20-1 and TRBJ2-7, with D perhaps matching TRBD1 or TRBD2 (5 bases each). Germline V gene lookup returns CDR1 DFQATT and CDR2 SNEGSKA (reference sequence). Trimming took off 1 base at V and 5 bases at J, with 12 bases between the two ends. The CDR3 spans 13 residues. The CDR3: CSARGRGANEQYF. The CDR3 coding sequence is TGCAGTGCTAGAGGGCGAGGGGCCAACGAGCAGTACTTC.

The genes are TRBV6-5 and TRBJ2-5; TRBD2 might be the D (6 bases). The CDR3 length is 14 residues. Germline V gives CDR1 MNHEY, CDR2 SVGAGI. V lost 5 bases, J lost 1 base, and 11 bases lay in between. The CDR3 here is CASSPGTPQETQYF. The CDR3 nucleotides read TGTGCCAGCAGTCCCGGGACTCCCCAAGAGACCCAGTACTTC.

There are many counts of this clonotype. The junction departs from germline at one end; a sequencing error may be responsible. This chain joins TRBV12-5 and TRBJ2-5, with D unresolved. CDR1 is LGHNT and CDR2 is FRNRAP in the germline V gene. The CDR3 runs 12 residues. CDR3 coding DNA: TGTGCTAGTGGTCCCGACCTAGGCGGCCGGGACTTC. It codes for CASGPDLGGRDF.

This clonotype was observed a few times. This chain joins TRBV27 and TRBJ2-1; 7 bases are shared with TRBD1. The CDR3 length is 16 residues. V dropped 4 bases and J dropped 5; count of bases not matched to a gene: 11. Germline assignment: CDR1 MNHEY and CDR2 SMNVEV (reference sequence). The CDR3 DNA reads TGTGCCAGCAGTTCATCGAGGGGGCGAGGGCACAATGAGCAGTTCTTC. Residues: CASSSSRGRGHNEQFF.

The table lists this clonotype with a few counts. The V and J genes are TRBV2 and TRBJ2-2, with D possibly matching TRBD2 (5 bases). The germline V and J ends were trimmed by 5 bases and 7 bases, with 11 bases remaining between them. Germline values: CDR1 SNHLY, CDR2 FYNNEI. This CDR3 is built from 13 residues. Written as DNA, the CDR3 is TGTGCCAGCAGTTTTGGACTGGGCGGGGAGCTGTTTTTT. It translates to CASSFGLGGELFF.

This clonotype was counted many times. This chain's CDR3 is CASSSRGGPPYNEQFF. As DNA, the CDR3 is TGTGCCAGCAGCTCCCGGGGGGGCCCTCCCTACAATGAGCAGTTCTTC. The chain combines TRBV7-8 with TRBJ2-1, with 8 bases fitting TRBD2. Per the germline V gene, CDR1 is SGHVS and CDR2 is FQNEAQ. J gave up 2 bases and V 4 bases, and 7 bases lay outside the gene matches. The CDR3 spans 16 residues.

This clonotype appeared a few times. This chain joins TRBV4-1 and TRBJ1-2; D is possibly TRBD1 (5 bases). Trimming left V 4 bases short and J 8 bases short, with 20 bases between. The CDR3 has 15 amino acids. Germline V gene sequence: CDR1 MGHRA, CDR2 YSYEKL. The CDR3 reads CASSPQERGRDGYTF. DNA for the CDR3: TGCGCCAGCAGCCCTCAAGAACGGGGGAGGGACGGCTACACCTTC.

J is TRBJ2-5 and V is TRBV2, with D possibly matching TRBD2 (6 bases). The CDR3 spans 12 residues. The germline CDR1 and CDR2 sequences are SNHLY and FYNNEI. The germline V and J ends were trimmed by 7 bases and 2 bases, with 8 bases remaining between them. The CDR3 protein is CASTSAQETQYF. CDR3 nucleotide sequence: TGTGCCAGCACTAGCGCTCAAGAGACCCAGTACTTC.

In this sample, this clonotype turned up a few times. The chain joins TRBV19 to TRBJ2-7; D is perhaps TRBD1 or TRBD2 (5 bases each). The CDR3 covers 14 residues. Per germline, CDR1 LNHDA and CDR2 SQIVND (reference sequence). V lost 4 bases, J lost 0 bases, and 10 bases lay in between. CDR3 bases: TGTGCCAGTAGTACGGGAAGGGGCTCCTACGAGCAGTACTTC. This gives the protein CASSTGRGSYEQYF.

This CDR3 reads CASASSNPNEQYF. The CDR3 nucleotides read TGTGCCAGCGCATCGAGCAATCCCAACGAGCAGTACTTC. The chain recombines TRBV27 with TRBJ2-7; unclear D gene. CDR3 length: 13 amino acids. Germline V gives CDR1 MNHEY, CDR2 SMNVEV (reference sequence). V was pared by 8 bases and J by 5 bases, with 16 bases between.

Many counts were recorded for this clonotype. The CDR3 DNA reads as TGTGCCAGCAGTTTTGGCTGGGGGGATGGCTACACCTTC. Protein product: CASSFGWGDGYTF. The J gene is TRBJ1-2, the V gene TRBV28, with a weak D call TRBD1 (5 bases). Looked up from germline, CDR1 is MDHEN and CDR2 is SYDVKM. The CDR3 loop spans 13 amino acids. Trimming removed 3 bases from V and 6 bases from J, with 11 bases in between.

This clonotype was detected ten times or more. The rearrangement links TRBV11-3 to TRBJ2-2; D is unresolved. V was shortened by 5 bases and J by 6 bases, with 7 bases between the two germline ends. CDR3 length: 12 residues. Germline V gives CDR1 SGHNT, CDR2 YENEEA. The chain's CDR3 is CASSGSSGELFF. CDR3 nucleotide sequence: TGTGCCAGCAGCGGTTCTTCCGGGGAGCTGTTTTTT.

This clonotype was observed at least ten times. The gene calls are TRBV11-2 and TRBJ1-6, with a tentative D call TRBD1 (6 bases). This CDR3 is built from 18 residues. Germline-derived CDR1 and CDR2 are SGHAT and FQNNGV. Trimming stripped 1 base from V and 6 bases from J, with 19 bases between. CDR3 nucleotide sequence: TGTGCCAGCAGCTTAGGAAAAGGCCCGGACAGTTTTAATTCACCCCTCCACTTT. Translation: CASSLGKGPDSFNSPLHF.

About this clonotype: A much larger clone differs from this one at a single base, so this may be a read error. The CDR3 nucleotides read TGTGCCAGCAGCGTTAGCGGGGTTGCCAAAAACATTCAGTACTTC. Its translation: CASSVSGVAKNIQYF. The genes are TRBV7-9 and TRBJ2-4; 8 bases are a match to TRBD2. In germline, CDR1 is SEHNR, CDR2 FQNEAQ (reference sequence). Trimming at V came to 5 bases and at J to 1 base, leaving 4 bases not matched to a gene. The CDR3 runs to 15 residues.

V and J are TRBV5-5 and TRBJ1-1, with D uncertain. Trimming cost V 0 bases and J 4 bases, with 13 bases left between them. The CDR3 is made up of 15 amino acids. Germline assignment: CDR1 SGHKS and CDR2 YYEKEE (reference sequence). The CDR3 DNA sequence: TGTGCCAGCAGCTTGGACGGGTTCATTCGCACTGAAGCTTTCTTT. It encodes CASSLDGFIRTEAFF.

This clonotype was recorded many times. The chain combines TRBV27 with TRBJ1-2; no clear D. This CDR3 comprises 16 residues. Germline values: CDR1 MNHEY, CDR2 SMNVEV (reference sequence). V was cut by 0 bases and J by 5 bases, with 16 bases left in between. The DNA of the CDR3 is TGTGCCAGCAGTTTATCGATGTCTAGCCGGTCTTATGGCTACACCTTC. Protein product: CASSLSMSSRSYGYTF.

This chain uses TRBV4-2 with TRBJ1-1, with D possibly matching TRBD1 (6 bases). The V end was cut by 2 bases, the J end by 1 base, with 14 bases between. Germline V CDR1 and CDR2: LGHNA, YNFKEQ. This CDR3 is 16 amino acids long. CDR3: CASSQLYQGQNTEAFF. CDR3 in DNA: TGTGCCAGCAGCCAACTATACCAGGGGCAGAACACTGAAGCTTTCTTT.